The entry that follows covers one T cell receptor (beta chain) sequence. Its antigen is not identified. This record comes from a study of OX40 agonist ivuxolimab in advanced cancers. Study information: Participants, 75% to 85% male, averaged approximately 60 years of age, ranging from about 23 to 80. Eligibility rules accepted prior anti-PD-1, anti-PD-L1 or anti-CTLA-4 therapy, and 30% to 40% had some. Study outcomes and limitations: Antigens targeted by the expanded peripheral T cells were not determined.

The CDR3 loop spans 18 amino acids. V dropped 3 bases and J dropped 0 bases, with 18 bases sitting between them. Germline CDR1 is SEHNR and CDR2 is FQNEAQ (reference sequence). Some clones are missing from TCRdb's copy, which holds only in-frame ones; the method was immunoSEQ multiplex PCR. The data contain approximately 68,000 clones, almost 90% of them singletons. The chain links TRBV7-9 to TRBJ2-1; possibly TRBD2 for D (7 bases). The material sequenced was CD4+ or CD8+ T cells sorted from blood, taken in a trial of the OX40 agonist ivuxolimab. This TCR came from an adult with an advanced solid tumor such as melanoma, head and neck, liver or kidney cancer. CDR3 protein: CASSFPGGGGSSYNEQFF. The CDR3 bases are TGTGCCAGCAGCTTCCCGGGGGGCGGGGGTAGCTCCTACAATGAGCAGTTCTTC.